Presented here are 5 T cell receptor beta chains from one specimen sequenced in a study of shared clonotypes between healthy human individuals. The protocol was immunoSEQ multiplex PCR, while the TCRdb copy is restricted to in-frame clones and leaves out a portion. The data show around 2.1 million clones, about 93% seen once. Naive CD8 isolation took CD45RO-negative cells positively selected for CCR7 and excluded terminally differentiated effector memory CD45RA+ cells. Material: naive CD8+ T cells from PBMCs. The receptors here all came from a man aged 18-30 years in good health. Some clones in this sample may be carry-over from other donors' samples.

About this clone: The identical CDR3 is also encoded by other nucleotide sequences in the sample. This sequence joins TRBV28 and TRBJ2-7; TRBD1 aligns across 8 bases. The germline V gene encodes CDR1 MDHEN and CDR2 SYDVKM. The CDR3 has 13 amino acids. V gave up 5 bases and J gave up 7 bases; unmatched junction bases: 7. The CDR3 DNA reads TGTGCCAGCAGTCTCGGACAGGGCCGTGAGCAGTACTTC. Translating gives CASSLGQGREQYF.

The J gene is TRBJ2-7, the V gene TRBV9; TRBD2 is a possible D gene (5 bases). The CDR3 length is 15 residues. V was trimmed by 1 base and J by 6 bases, leaving 17 bases between them. The germline V gene has CDR1 SGDLS and CDR2 YYNGEE. The CDR3 sequence: CASSVSDLGGREQYF. DNA of the CDR3: TGTGCCAGCAGCGTATCGGACCTCGGAGGTCGCGAGCAGTACTTC.

This chain connects TRBV5-5 to TRBJ2-7; the match to TRBD1 covers 7 bases. V lost 4 bases, J lost 4 bases, and 8 bases stayed unmatched. From germline, CDR1 is SGHKS and CDR2 YYEKEE (reference sequence). The CDR3 sequence is 14 residues long. CDR3 bases: TGTGCCAGCAGCCCCTCAGGGACAGAGTACGAGCAGTACTTC. Translating it yields CASSPSGTEYEQYF.

CDR3 bases: TGTGCCAGCATCGGGACTAGCGGTTTGAGGACCGGGGAGCTGTTTTTT. Its translation is CASIGTSGLRTGELFF. The chain combines TRBV2 with TRBJ2-2; TRBD2 matches 11 bases. Per the germline V gene, CDR1 is SNHLY and CDR2 is FYNNEI. CDR3 size: 16 residues. V shed 7 bases, J shed 5 bases, and the junction held 9 bases outside the gene matches.

The J gene is TRBJ2-1, the V gene TRBV7-9; no firm D call. Trimming shortened V by 10 bases and J by 3 bases, and 19 bases separated the two germline ends. This CDR3 is built from 15 residues. Per the germline V gene, CDR1 is SEHNR and CDR2 is FQNEAQ (reference sequence). The DNA of the CDR3 is TGTGCCATCAAGAGTTCCCGAAGCATCTACAATGAGCAGTTCTTC. This translates into CAIKSSRSIYNEQFF.